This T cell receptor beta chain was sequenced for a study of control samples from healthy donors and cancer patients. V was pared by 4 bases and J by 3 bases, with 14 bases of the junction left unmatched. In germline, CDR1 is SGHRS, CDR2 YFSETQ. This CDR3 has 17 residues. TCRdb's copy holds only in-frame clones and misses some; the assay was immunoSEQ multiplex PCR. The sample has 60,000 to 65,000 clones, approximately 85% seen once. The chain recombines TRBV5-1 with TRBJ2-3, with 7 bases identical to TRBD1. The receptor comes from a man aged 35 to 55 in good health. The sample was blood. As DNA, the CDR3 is TGCGCCAGCAGCACCACCTCAGGGGGAACTCGAACAGATACGCAGTATTTT. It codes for CASSTTSGGTRTDTQYF.